Following are 22 T cell receptor beta chains from one sample sequenced in a study of cytomegalovirus exposure and HLA in healthy donors. 60 Vbeta and 13 Jbeta primers were used in PCR. Profiled with immunoSEQ multiplex PCR; TCRdb holds only in-frame clones, not every one. The table lists 100,000 or so clones, over 75% of them singletons. The specimen sequenced was PBMCs. The receptor set was obtained from a young man in good health and CMV-seronegative.

The V call is TRBV10-3, the J call TRBJ1-5, with D possibly being TRBD1 (6 bases). The CDR3 is 15 residues long. With 4 bases removed from V and 8 bases from J, the gap between germline ends came to 18 bases. Germline V gene data show CDR1 as ENHRY and CDR2 as SYGVKD. The chain's CDR3 is CAISGKGGGIEPQHF. CDR3 coding DNA: TGTGCCATCAGTGGGAAGGGGGGGGGTATTGAGCCCCAGCATTTT.

This clone was recorded only once. The chain carries TRBV9 and TRBJ1-5, with D uncertain. V was shortened by 2 bases and J by 7 bases, with 13 bases between the two germline ends. In germline, CDR1 is SGDLS, CDR2 YYNGEE. The CDR3 extends over 14 amino acids. For the CDR3, the DNA is TGTGCCAGCAGCGTTAGCGGGGAAGGCCAGCCCCAGCATTTT. Its protein is CASSVSGEGQPQHF.

J is TRBJ2-1 and V is TRBV7-6; 9 nucleotides align to TRBD1. The V gene end was trimmed by 1 base and the J gene end by 9 bases; junction bases not matched to a gene: 4. The CDR3 runs 14 residues. Germline V gene sequence: CDR1 SGHVS, CDR2 FNYEAQ. Here the CDR3 reads CASSLVQGAGEQFF. The CDR3 nucleotides read TGTGCCAGCAGCTTAGTACAGGGGGCTGGTGAGCAGTTCTTC. Looking up the rest from reference TRBV7-6 and TRBJ2-1 gives the full variable domain: GAGVSQSPRYKVTKRGQDVALRCDPISGHVSLYWYRQALGQGPEFLTYFNYEAQQDKSGLPNDRFSAERPEGSISTLTIQRTEQRDSAMYRCASSLVQGAGEQFFGPGTRLTVL.

J is TRBJ2-7 and V is TRBV7-8, with TRBD1 matching 12 bases. Per the germline V gene, CDR1 is SGHVS and CDR2 is FQNEAQ. CDR3 size: 17 residues. V lost 8 bases to trimming and J lost 4 bases; unmatched junction nucleotides: 15. The CDR3 region is CASGRNLGQGAGYEQYF. The CDR3 DNA follows: TGTGCCAGCGGCCGGAATCTGGGACAGGGGGCAGGGTACGAGCAGTACTTC.

The chain combines TRBV5-6 with TRBJ2-3, with TRBD2 as a possible D gene (6 bases). CDR3 length: 16 residues. The germline gives CDR1 SGHDT, CDR2 YYEEEE. V shed 1 base and J shed 1 base, with 13 bases lying between them. The CDR3 DNA is TGTGCCAGCAGCTTGATCGCCGGGGAGGGCACAGATACGCAGTATTTT. This sequence encodes CASSLIAGEGTDTQYF.

The gene calls are TRBV4-2 and TRBJ1-6; a weak D match, TRBD1 (5 bases). The V and J ends lost 0 bases and 7 bases respectively, with 7 bases between them. This CDR3 has 14 amino acids. Germline V gene lookup returns CDR1 LGHNA and CDR2 YNFKEQ. CDR3 sequence reads: CASSQDRENSPLHF. The CDR3 coding sequence is TGTGCCAGCAGCCAAGACAGGGAAAATTCACCCCTCCACTTT.

The V gene is TRBV11-3, the J gene TRBJ2-7; D not resolved. CDR3 length: 19 residues. CDR1 and CDR2 from the germline V gene are SGHNT and YENEEA. The V and J ends lost 1 base and 3 bases respectively, with 25 bases between them. The DNA for the CDR3 is TGTGCCAGCAGCTTAGGTCCCAGTCGTCTGGTTGTTCTTATCTACGAGCAGTACTTC. Its protein product is CASSLGPSRLVVLIYEQYF.

The rearrangement joins TRBV7-2 to TRBJ2-1, with D perhaps matching TRBD1 (6 bases). Germline CDR1 and CDR2: SGHTA and FQGNSA. The CDR3 consists of 15 residues. V was clipped by 2 bases and J by 7 bases, with 15 bases between them. CDR3 loop: CASSLKVLGGNEQFF. For the CDR3, the DNA is TGTGCCAGCAGCTTAAAGGTGTTAGGGGGAAATGAGCAGTTCTTC.

This clone was observed a single time. The gene calls are TRBV28 and TRBJ1-1, with TRBD1 matching 7 bases. Germline CDR1 is MDHEN and CDR2 is SYDVKM. J lost 0 bases, V lost 3 bases, and 7 bases had no gene match. The CDR3 spans 16 residues. In DNA form, the CDR3 reads TGTGCCAGCAGTTTTCAGAAGGGACAGCTGAACACTGAAGCTTTCTTT. Protein product: CASSFQKGQLNTEAFF.

This clone was seen just once. V and J are TRBV5-1 and TRBJ2-1; 15 bases line up with TRBD2. V gave up 0 bases and J gave up 4 bases; unmatched junction bases: 2. Germline lookup yields CDR1 SGHRS and CDR2 YFSETQ. The CDR3 covers 17 residues. Here the CDR3 reads CASSLVGLAGGYNEQFF. The CDR3 DNA is TGCGCCAGCAGCTTGGTAGGACTAGCGGGGGGGTACAATGAGCAGTTCTTC.

The gene calls are TRBV7-2 and TRBJ2-3, with 12 bases matching TRBD2. CDR3 length equals 14 residues. CDR1 is SGHTA and CDR2 is FQGNSA in the germline V gene. Trimming took 5 bases from V and 13 from J; bases not matched to a gene: 10. This chain's CDR3 is CASSQRTSGVLEYF. The CDR3 DNA reads as TGTGCCAGCAGCCAACGGACTAGCGGGGTTCTGGAGTATTTT.

The genes are TRBV6-1 and TRBJ1-1; D possibly corresponds to TRBD1 (5 bases). Germline values: CDR1 MNHNS, CDR2 SASEGT. The CDR3 is 15 residues long. V was trimmed by 4 bases and J by 5 bases, leaving 17 bases between them. The CDR3 DNA is TGTGCCAGCAGTGGACCGACAGAGGAGGGAACTGAAGCTTTCTTT. Protein: CASSGPTEEGTEAFF.

The chain combines TRBV5-4 with TRBJ2-1, with TRBD2 identical over 13 bases. Per germline, CDR1 SGHNT and CDR2 YYREEE (reference sequence). V lost 0 bases, J lost 5 bases, and 5 bases stayed unmatched. The CDR3 covers 17 residues. The chain's CDR3 is CASSLGLAGGMDNEQFF. The CDR3 DNA reads as TGTGCCAGCAGCTTGGGACTAGCGGGAGGAATGGACAATGAGCAGTTCTTC.

The CDR3 DNA is TGTGCCAGCAGTTACGCCCCACAGGGCACCCAGTACTTC. Protein sequence: CASSYAPQGTQYF. This chain joins TRBV6-5 and TRBJ2-5, with D perhaps matching TRBD1 (6 bases). The CDR3 runs to 13 residues. Trimming left V 2 bases short and J 8 bases short, with 12 bases between. Germline V gene sequence: CDR1 MNHEY, CDR2 SVGAGI.

The chain uses TRBV9 and TRBJ2-6; the match to TRBD1 covers 7 bases. Per germline, CDR1 SGDLS and CDR2 YYNGEE. The junction had 0 bases not matched to a gene; V was cut back by 1 base and J by 2 bases. The CDR3 sequence is 15 residues long. The CDR3 loop reads CASSVTGAGANVLTF. CDR3 coding DNA: TGTGCCAGCAGCGTAACAGGGGCTGGGGCCAACGTCCTGACTTTC.

The chain links TRBV4-1 to TRBJ1-4; D call uncertain. CDR1 is MGHRA and CDR2 is YSYEKL in the germline V gene. The CDR3 covers 15 residues. V was trimmed by 1 base and J by 5 bases, leaving 11 bases between them. CDR3 loop: CASSQVRVLNEKLFF. DNA of the CDR3: TGCGCCAGCAGCCAAGTGAGGGTTTTAAATGAAAAACTGTTTTTT.

The rearrangement joins TRBV4-2 to TRBJ1-4, with TRBD1 matching over 8 bases. The V segment lost 0 bases and the J segment 8 bases; nucleotides outside the gene matches: 8. The germline V gene encodes CDR1 LGHNA and CDR2 YNFKEQ. The CDR3 has 16 amino acids. Written as DNA, the CDR3 is TGTGCCAGCAGCCAAGATGGAGTACAGGGGGGGGAAAAACTGTTTTTT. It specifies CASSQDGVQGGEKLFF.

This chain links TRBV29-1 with TRBJ2-1; TRBD1 matches at 10 bases. V shed 6 bases, J shed 3 bases, and the junction held 5 bases outside the gene matches. The CDR3 spans 14 residues. The germline CDR1 and CDR2 sequences are SQVTM and ANQGSEA. The CDR3 protein is CSVATGGYYNEQFF. The CDR3 DNA reads TGCAGCGTGGCGACAGGGGGCTACTACAATGAGCAGTTCTTC.

The rearrangement links TRBV9 to TRBJ2-1, with 7 bases matching TRBD1. The CDR3 is made up of 16 amino acids. After removal of 4 bases from V and 0 bases from J, the junction contained 7 bases not matched to a gene. CDR1 and CDR2 from the germline V gene are SGDLS and YYNGEE. In DNA, the CDR3 is TGTGCCAGCAGCATCCGGACAGGACGCTCCTACAATGAGCAGTTCTTC. Its translation is CASSIRTGRSYNEQFF.

The gene calls are TRBV7-3 and TRBJ1-2; D is unresolved. CDR3 length: 14 residues. V was trimmed by 0 bases and J by 5 bases, leaving 10 bases between them. Per germline, CDR1 SGHTA and CDR2 FQGTGA. CDR3 in amino acids: CASSLTAGLYGYTF. The CDR3 region has the DNA TGTGCCAGCAGCTTAACAGCAGGACTATATGGCTACACCTTC.

This sequence joins TRBV7-2 and TRBJ1-1, with TRBD1 matching over 8 bases. The CDR3 spans 15 residues. Trimming took 1 base from V and 6 from J; bases not matched to a gene: 7. CDR1 and CDR2 from the germline V gene are SGHTA and FQGNSA. CDR3 protein: CASSLDTGGFSEAFF. As DNA, the CDR3 is TGTGCCAGCAGCTTAGATACAGGGGGGTTTTCTGAAGCTTTCTTT.

This clone was picked up one time. The chain has TRBV9 and TRBJ2-3; 13 nucleotides align to TRBD2. The CDR3 runs 16 residues. The V gene's germline CDR1 is SGDLS and CDR2 YYNGEE. The J segment lost 2 bases and the V segment lost 4 bases, leaving 4 bases of the junction unmatched. DNA of the CDR3: TGTGCCAGCAGCACGGGACTAGCGGGGCCCACAGATACGCAGTATTTT. Amino acid sequence: CASSTGLAGPTDTQYF.